This T cell receptor beta chain was sequenced during a study of siplizumab effects on memory and regulatory T cells (dated by TCRdb to about 2019). Background on the whole study: The study examined how the anti-CD2 antibody siplizumab affects alloreactive T-cell subsets in allogeneic mixed lymphocyte reactions built from human PBMCs. General conclusions and limits of the study: Greater diversity appeared to be present in unstimulated naive T cells than in memory T cells, and a substantial contribution to the alloresponse seemed to be made by naive cells. No functional confirmation was obtained for the suppressive function of proliferating Tregs from siplizumab cultures. Siplizumab significantly reduced the cumulative frequency of alloreactive sequences traceable to unstimulated CD4+ memory T cells. A naive or memory phenotype could not be assigned to roughly 80-95% of proliferating CD4+ or CD8+ clones. Among mappable alloreactive CD4+ clones, the Treg-derived fraction averaged around 63% with siplizumab versus around 25% in control reactions. Because sequences at frequencies below about 10^-5 were poorly captured, only a minor fraction of alloreactive clones could be mapped back to unstimulated subsets.

Unstimulated CD4+ memory cells were also sequenced in three donor pairs, together with CD4+ naive, CD8+ TEMRA, CD8+ naive and CD8+ effector memory subsets. Sorted unstimulated T cells, along with proliferating T cells recovered from mixed lymphocyte reactions, underwent TCRbeta CDR3 sequencing. Fresh whole blood from over 8 HLA-typed healthy donors was used to isolate PBMCs. The library was produced with the immunoSEQ multiplex PCR assay. The deep sequencing platform assayed 80,000 to 100,000 TCR templates per sample. Genomic DNA extracted from sorted T cells was used for TCRbeta CDR3 sequencing. Regarding the original processing steps: The R programming language was used for clonal analysis of TCRbeta CDR3 data. Unstimulated samples were compared with post-reaction CFSE-low samples to define alloreactive CD4+ and CD8+ clones. By matching sequences to the repertoires of sorted unstimulated Treg and non-Treg cells, each alloreactive CD4+ clone was assigned a regulatory or non-regulatory origin. TCRdb took this table from immuneACCESS and kept in-frame rearrangements with V and J called. Such tables lack part of the clones; where checked against another copy, unresolved V genes explain under half of the gap, and the rest is unexplained. The DNA was the basis for D and trimming; V, J and clone size are from that table. The sample table lists more than 45,000 clones, 95% to 98% of them with a count of one. Under 0.7% of the sample goes to the ten largest clones.

With respect to this clone: The target of this receptor is not known. No base-level quality is on record; no much larger clone is a single base apart.

The CDR3 contains 14 residues, cysteine and phenylalanine counted. Only the CDR3 part of the read is kept: 42 bases, read in frame from the first base. From a lookup of the germline V gene, CDR1 and CDR2 are SGHRS and YFSETQ. Trimming at the junction amounts to 4 bases on V and 2 bases on J, and the germline ends lie 11 bases apart. This receptor chain uses TRBV5-1 and TRBJ2-3; the D gene assignment is ambiguous. The source is a human donor in good health. Material: naive CD4+ T cells sorted from blood. The cell subset or site label here, explained by the study, means: unstimulated naive T cells. The nucleotides read TGCGCCAGCAGCGGCCAGATCCCCACAGATACGCAGTATTTT. This encodes CASSGQIPTDTQYF.